This TCR beta chain was profiled in a study of blood T cell repertoires in COVID-19. As handled by the study authors: Nucleated cell counts were estimated from reference gene primer amplification. This table comes from immunoSEQ multiplex PCR, and its TCRdb copy is limited to in-frame clones, with some not included. V and J calls and clone size come straight from that table; D and trimming were deduced from the DNA. The table lists about 190,000 clones, around three quarters of them singletons. Trimming took off 1 base at V and 7 bases at J, with 8 bases between the two ends. Looked up from germline, CDR1 is LGHDT and CDR2 is YNNKEL (reference sequence). The CDR3 is 13 residues long.

The sample was peripheral blood. The chain couples TRBV3-1 (or the pseudogene TRBV3-2) to TRBJ2-1; tentative D call: TRBD1 (5 bases). The sequence was collected from a man in his 60s with active or convalescent COVID-19. CDR3 region: CASSQGQRNEQFF. The CDR3 bases are TGTGCCAGCAGCCAAGGACAGAGGAATGAGCAGTTCTTC.